This T cell receptor beta chain is drawn from a study of blood T cell repertoires in COVID-19. In the original workflow: Estimation of nucleated cell counts was performed using reference gene primer amplification. Some clones are missing from TCRdb's copy, which holds only in-frame ones; the method was immunoSEQ multiplex PCR. V, J and clone size are taken as reported in that table, and D and trimming were inferred from the DNA itself. The data hold 84,000 or so clones, with about three quarters observed a single time. Germline V gene lookup returns CDR1 KGHSH and CDR2 LQKENI. The trim removed 6 bases at V and 4 bases at J, leaving 8 bases unmatched. This CDR3 region has 15 residues.

The origin of this receptor is a human donor in a cohort sampled during active COVID-19. The genes are TRBV18 and TRBJ1-1; TRBD1 matches 10 bases. Sequenced: peripheral blood. CDR3 in amino acids: CASSHPGQGSTEAFF. The CDR3 DNA reads as TGTGCCAGCTCCCATCCGGGACAGGGGTCCACTGAAGCTTTCTTT.